The rows below give T cell receptor beta chains drawn from one sample of a study of CD8+ T cells in alopecia areata. Repertoires were generated with immunoSEQ multiplex PCR, while TCRdb's copy carries only in-frame clones and drops some. The sample has about 180,000 clones, approximately 51% seen once. Sequencing was performed on CD8+ T cells sorted from blood, taken around week 54, from a patient treated with tofacitinib. All receptors derive from a human donor with alopecia areata. CDR3s include the opening cysteine and the closing phenylalanine or tryptophan. D genes are given only for firm matches. Clone size is stated in some rows and not others, as once, few, many or a class when expanded.

D gene: TRBD1
V gene: TRBV5-6
J gene: TRBJ2-1
clone size: NA
CDR3 protein: CASSEQLDRGGREQFF
CDR3 DNA: TGTGCCAGCAGCGAGCAATTGGACAGGGGAGGAAGGGAGCAGTTCTTC

D gene: NA
V gene: TRBV27
J gene: TRBJ1-1
clone size: NA
CDR3 protein: CASSPRRGNTEAFF
CDR3 DNA: TGTGCCAGCAGTCCGCGCAGGGGGAACACTGAAGCTTTCTTT

D gene: TRBD1
V gene: TRBV11-1
J gene: TRBJ1-1
clone size: NA
CDR3 protein: CASSLAGQGRYTEAFF
CDR3 DNA: TGTGCCAGCAGCTTAGCGGGACAGGGAAGGTACACTGAAGCTTTCTTT

D gene: NA
V gene: TRBV5-1
J gene: TRBJ1-1
clone size: NA
CDR3 protein: CASSLELRTEAFF
CDR3 DNA: TGCGCCAGCAGCTTGGAACTAAGGACTGAAGCTTTCTTT

D gene: NA
V gene: TRBV5-1
J gene: TRBJ2-6
clone size: NA
CDR3 protein: CASSSTVSGANVLTF
CDR3 DNA: TGCGCCAGCAGCTCTACCGTCTCTGGGGCCAACGTCCTGACTTTC

D gene: NA
V gene: TRBV4-1
J gene: TRBJ1-4
clone size: NA
CDR3 protein: CASSPWGGNEKLFF
CDR3 DNA: TGCGCCAGCAGCCCCTGGGGGGGCAATGAAAAACTGTTTTTT

D gene: NA
V gene: TRBV5-8
J gene: TRBJ2-1
clone size: NA
CDR3 protein: CASSLTSPNEQFF
CDR3 DNA: TGTGCCAGCAGCTTGACTAGTCCCAATGAGCAGTTCTTC

D gene: NA
V gene: TRBV27
J gene: TRBJ1-5
clone size: NA
CDR3 protein: CASSPREGTSQPQHF
CDR3 DNA: TGTGCCAGCAGTCCCCGGGAGGGAACTAGCCAGCCCCAGCATTTT

D gene: NA
V gene: TRBV30
J gene: TRBJ1-5
clone size: NA
CDR3 protein: CAWSHGVSNQPQHF
CDR3 DNA: TGTGCCTGGAGCCACGGGGTAAGCAATCAGCCCCAGCATTTT

D gene: NA
V gene: TRBV4-3
J gene: TRBJ1-2
clone size: NA
CDR3 protein: CASSQEPGTSNIYGYTF
CDR3 DNA: TGCGCCAGCAGCCAAGAACCGGGAACCTCTAACATCTATGGCTACACCTTC

D gene: NA
V gene: TRBV25-1
J gene: TRBJ2-3
clone size: few
CDR3 protein: CASSEFAPTDTQYF
CDR3 DNA: TGTGCCAGCAGTGAATTCGCTCCCACAGATACGCAGTATTTT

D gene: TRBD2
V gene: TRBV7-2
J gene: TRBJ2-5
clone size: few
CDR3 protein: CASSLVSSGGARETQYF
CDR3 DNA: TGTGCCAGCAGCTTAGTTTCCAGCGGGGGGGCCAGAGAGACCCAGTACTTC

D gene: NA
V gene: TRBV27
J gene: TRBJ1-5
clone size: few
CDR3 protein: CASSSGRSNQPQHF
CDR3 DNA: TGTGCCAGCAGTTCCGGACGGAGCAATCAGCCCCAGCATTTT

D gene: NA
V gene: TRBV14
J gene: TRBJ1-2
clone size: few
CDR3 protein: CASSQDEGTYGYTF
CDR3 DNA: TGTGCCAGCAGCCAAGATGAGGGTACCTATGGCTACACCTTC

D gene: NA
V gene: TRBV4-3
J gene: TRBJ2-7
clone size: NA
CDR3 protein: CASSQTWGDRYEQYF
CDR3 DNA: TGCGCCAGCAGCCAGACATGGGGGGATAGGTACGAGCAGTACTTC

D gene: NA
V gene: TRBV5-4
J gene: TRBJ1-2
clone size: NA
CDR3 protein: CASSPQDGSYGYTF
CDR3 DNA: TGTGCCAGCAGCCCCCAGGACGGATCCTATGGCTACACCTTC

D gene: NA
V gene: TRBV6-5
J gene: TRBJ1-2
clone size: NA
CDR3 protein: CASRNRANYGYTF
CDR3 DNA: TGTGCCAGCAGAAACAGGGCTAACTATGGCTACACCTTC

D gene: NA
V gene: TRBV30
J gene: TRBJ2-1
clone size: NA
CDR3 protein: CAWSVTVYNEQFF
CDR3 DNA: TGTGCCTGGAGTGTAACAGTCTACAATGAGCAGTTCTTC